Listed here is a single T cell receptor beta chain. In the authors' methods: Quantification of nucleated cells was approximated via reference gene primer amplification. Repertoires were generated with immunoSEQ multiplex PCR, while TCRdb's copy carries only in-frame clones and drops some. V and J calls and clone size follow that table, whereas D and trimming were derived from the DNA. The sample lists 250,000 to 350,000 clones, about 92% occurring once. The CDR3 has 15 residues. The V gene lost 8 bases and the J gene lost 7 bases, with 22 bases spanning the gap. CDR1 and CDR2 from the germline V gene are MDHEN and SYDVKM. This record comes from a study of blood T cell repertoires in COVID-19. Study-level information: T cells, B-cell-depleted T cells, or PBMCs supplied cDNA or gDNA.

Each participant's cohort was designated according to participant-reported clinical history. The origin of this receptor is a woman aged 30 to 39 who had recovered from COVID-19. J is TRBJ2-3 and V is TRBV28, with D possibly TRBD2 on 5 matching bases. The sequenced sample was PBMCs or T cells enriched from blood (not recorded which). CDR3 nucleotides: TGTGCCAGCGCAAGTGGGAGCGGAGGAGGAAATACGCAGTATTTT. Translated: CASASGSGGGNTQYF.